These T cell receptor beta chains were read from a single sample in a study of identifying expanded T cells in peripheral blood. Some clones are missing from TCRdb's copy, which holds only in-frame ones; the method was immunoSEQ multiplex PCR. This table has approximately 92,000 clones, 80% to 90% appearing once. The sequenced sample consisted of blood. The receptors here all came from a person aged 18 to 70 in good health. Each CDR3 is given with its conserved first and last residue. The order of the fields is D gene, J gene, clone size, V gene, CDR3 DNA, CDR3 protein. A D gene is named only where the DNA matches it firmly. Not every row has a clone size; where given, it reads once, few, many or a size class.

- TRBJ1-6 - TRBV27 TGTGCCAGCAGTTTGTCACAGATGTCACCCCTCCACTTT CASSLSQMSPLHF
TRBD2 TRBJ2-1 - TRBV19 TGTGCCACCAAGGGAGGGTGGCGCAATGAGCAGTTCTTC CATKGGWRNEQFF
- TRBJ1-6 - TRBV4-3 TGCGCCAGCAGCCAAGGCGGTGGGAATTCACCCCTCCACTTT CASSQGGGNSPLHF
TRBD2 TRBJ2-3 - TRBV29-1 TGCAGCGGGCTAGCGGGGGTCCGGGATACGCAGTATTTT CSGLAGVRDTQYF
- TRBJ2-1 - TRBV6-1 TGTGCCAGCAGTGTGTCAGGCCTGAAGCATGAGCAGTTCTTC CASSVSGLKHEQFF
- TRBJ1-1 - TRBV5-8 TGTGCCAGCAGCGGAGGGGGGTGGGCCACTGAAGCTTTCTTT CASSGGGWATEAFF
- TRBJ1-6 - TRBV21-1 TGTGCCAGCAGCAACGACCTCAGGGGCTCTGATAATTCACCCCTCCACTTT CASSNDLRGSDNSPLHF
- TRBJ1-1 - TRBV27 TGTGCCAGCAGGCCCGCGGACAAGAACACTGAAGCTTTCTTT CASRPADKNTEAFF
TRBD2 TRBJ2-1 - TRBV19 TGTGCCAGTAGTTCCCGGGGGGGAGGAAGCTCCTACAATGAGCAGTTCTTC CASSSRGGGSSYNEQFF
- TRBJ2-5 - TRBV5-4 TGTGCCAGCTCTACGGGGCTTGGGGCGACCCAGTACTTC CASSTGLGATQYF
- TRBJ1-2 - TRBV6-1 TGTGCCAGCAGAAGGGCCGTCGTGGGCTATGGCTACACCTTC CASRRAVVGYGYTF
- TRBJ1-1 - TRBV29-1 TGCAGCGTTGGACGGCAGCTGAACACTGAAGCTTTCTTT CSVGRQLNTEAFF
- TRBJ2-7 once TRBV19 TGTGCCAGTAGTAGGGACTCGCTGAGCTCCTACGAGCAGTACTTC CASSRDSLSSYEQYF
- TRBJ1-2 many TRBV27 TGTGCCGCTGGGCAGGGGAGGTACTATGGCTACACCTTC CAAGQGRYYGYTF
- TRBJ1-5 - TRBV19 TGTGCCAGTAGTATCAGTTATCCCCAGCCCCAGCATTTT CASSISYPQPQHF
- TRBJ2-7 - TRBV11-2 TGTGCCAGCAGCTTAGGATCTCAGGGAGGGTACTTC CASSLGSQGGYF
- TRBJ2-7 once TRBV11-3 TGTGCCAGCAGCTTGTACCAGGGTGACGAGCAGTACTTC CASSLYQGDEQYF
- TRBJ1-6 - TRBV4-1 TGCGCCAGCAGCCGACTCGGAGTTTCACCCCTCCACTTT CASSRLGVSPLHF
- TRBJ2-7 - TRBV30 TGTGCCTGGAGTTCAGGGTTTCCTTACGAGCAGTACTTC CAWSSGFPYEQYF
TRBD1 TRBJ2-2 - TRBV7-6 TGTGCCAGCAGCCCCGGGACAGGGGGTGCCGGGGAGCTGTTTTTT CASSPGTGGAGELFF
- TRBJ2-7 - TRBV4-2 TGTGCCAGCAGCCAAGCTGTGGACGCCTACGAGCAGTACTTC CASSQAVDAYEQYF
- TRBJ1-1 - TRBV5-1 TGCGCCAGCAGCTTGGTTCCGGAGCCGAACACTGAAGCTTTCTTT CASSLVPEPNTEAFF
- TRBJ1-6 - TRBV7-2 TGTGCCAGCAGCTTAGGGGACCTTTCACCCCTCCACTTT CASSLGDLSPLHF
- TRBJ2-7 - TRBV6-6 TGTGCCAGCAGTCCCTCAGAGCAGTACGAGCAGTACTTC CASSPSEQYEQYF
- TRBJ2-4 - TRBV7-3 TGTGCCAGCAGCTTGGGGGCGAGGGACTACAGGACCAAAAACATTCAGTACTTC CASSLGARDYRTKNIQYF
TRBD1 TRBJ1-2 - TRBV11-2 TGTGCCAGCAGCATTACGGGGACAGGGAGTAAGGGCTACACCTTC CASSITGTGSKGYTF